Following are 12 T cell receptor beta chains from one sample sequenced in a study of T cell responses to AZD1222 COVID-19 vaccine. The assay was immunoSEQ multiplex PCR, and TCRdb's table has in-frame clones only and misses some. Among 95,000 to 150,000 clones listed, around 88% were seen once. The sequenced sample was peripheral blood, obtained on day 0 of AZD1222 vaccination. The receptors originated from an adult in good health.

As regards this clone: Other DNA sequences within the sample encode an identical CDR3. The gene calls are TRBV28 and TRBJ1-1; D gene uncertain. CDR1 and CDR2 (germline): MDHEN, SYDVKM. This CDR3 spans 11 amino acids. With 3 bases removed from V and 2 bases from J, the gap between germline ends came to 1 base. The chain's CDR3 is CASSFNTEAFF. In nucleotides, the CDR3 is TGTGCCAGCAGTTTTAACACTGAAGCTTTCTTT. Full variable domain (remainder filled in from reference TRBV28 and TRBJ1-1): DVKVTQSSRYLVKRTGEKVFLECVQDMDHENMFWYRQDPGLGLRLIYFSYDVKMKEKGDIPEGYSVSREKKERFSLILESASTNQTSMYLCASSFNTEAFFGQGTRLTVV.

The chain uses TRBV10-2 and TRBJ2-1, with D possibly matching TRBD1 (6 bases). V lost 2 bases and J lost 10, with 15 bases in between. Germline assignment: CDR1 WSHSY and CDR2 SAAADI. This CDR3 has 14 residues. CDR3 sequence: CASSEQGPPGEQFF. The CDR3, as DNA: TGCGCCAGCAGTGAGCAGGGGCCCCCTGGAGAGCAGTTCTTC.

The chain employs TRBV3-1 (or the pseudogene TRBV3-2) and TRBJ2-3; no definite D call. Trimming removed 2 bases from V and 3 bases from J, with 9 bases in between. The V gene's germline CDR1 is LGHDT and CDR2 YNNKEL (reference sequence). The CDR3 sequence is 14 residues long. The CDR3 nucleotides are TGTGCCAGCAGCCAACAGACGGCTACAGATACGCAGTATTTT. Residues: CASSQQTATDTQYF.

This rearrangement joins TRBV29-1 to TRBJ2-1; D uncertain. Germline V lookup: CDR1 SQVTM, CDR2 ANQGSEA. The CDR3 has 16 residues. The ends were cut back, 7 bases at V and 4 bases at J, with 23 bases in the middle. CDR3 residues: CSGSPSTQPEYNEQFF. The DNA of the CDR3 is TGCAGCGGATCACCCTCGACACAACCGGAGTACAATGAGCAGTTCTTC.

CDR3 loop: CASSPDMTNTEAFF. The CDR3 DNA reads TGTGCCAGTAGTCCCGACATGACTAACACTGAAGCTTTCTTT. The chain is built from TRBV19 and TRBJ1-1; no clear D gene. The CDR3 totals 14 residues. Between the trimmed V and J ends, which lost 5 bases and 2 bases, there was a span of 12 bases. In germline, CDR1 is LNHDA, CDR2 SQIVND (reference sequence).

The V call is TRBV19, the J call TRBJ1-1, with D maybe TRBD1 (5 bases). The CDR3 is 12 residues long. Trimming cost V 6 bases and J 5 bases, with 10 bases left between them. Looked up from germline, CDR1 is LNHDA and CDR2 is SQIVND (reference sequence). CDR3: CASSPWGTEAFF. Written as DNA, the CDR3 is TGTGCCAGTAGCCCATGGGGGACTGAAGCTTTCTTT.

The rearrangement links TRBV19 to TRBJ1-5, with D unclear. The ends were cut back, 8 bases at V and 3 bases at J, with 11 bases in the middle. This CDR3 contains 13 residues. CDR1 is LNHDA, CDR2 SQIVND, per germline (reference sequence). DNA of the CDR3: TGTGCCAGTTCGACACAGATCAATCAGCCCCAGCATTTT. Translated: CASSTQINQPQHF.

The CDR3 is CASSEGGAFF. For the CDR3, the DNA is TGTGCCAGCAGTGAAGGGGGAGCTTTCTTT. This rearrangement joins TRBV6-1 to TRBJ1-1; no firm D call. CDR1 and CDR2 (germline): MNHNS, SASEGT. V was cut by 1 base and J by 10 bases, with 4 bases left in between. The CDR3 has 10 amino acids.

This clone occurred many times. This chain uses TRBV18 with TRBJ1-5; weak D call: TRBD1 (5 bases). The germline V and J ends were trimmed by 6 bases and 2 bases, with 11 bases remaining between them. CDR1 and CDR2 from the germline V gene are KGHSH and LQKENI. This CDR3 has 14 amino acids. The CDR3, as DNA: TGTGCCAGCTCGCAGGACAAGGGCAATCAGCCCCAGCATTTT. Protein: CASSQDKGNQPQHF.

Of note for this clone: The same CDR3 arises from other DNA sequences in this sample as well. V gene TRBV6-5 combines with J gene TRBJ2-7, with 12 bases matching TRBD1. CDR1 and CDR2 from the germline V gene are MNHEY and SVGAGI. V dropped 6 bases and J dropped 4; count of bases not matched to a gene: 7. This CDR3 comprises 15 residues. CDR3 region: CASSSPGQGAYEQYF. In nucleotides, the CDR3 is TGTGCCAGCAGCTCCCCGGGACAGGGGGCTTACGAGCAGTACTTC.

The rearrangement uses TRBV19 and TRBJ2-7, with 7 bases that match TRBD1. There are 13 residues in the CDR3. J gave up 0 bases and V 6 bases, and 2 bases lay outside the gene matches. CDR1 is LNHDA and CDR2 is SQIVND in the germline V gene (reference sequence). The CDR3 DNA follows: TGTGCCAGTAGCCGACAGGGCTCCTACGAGCAGTACTTC. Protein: CASSRQGSYEQYF.

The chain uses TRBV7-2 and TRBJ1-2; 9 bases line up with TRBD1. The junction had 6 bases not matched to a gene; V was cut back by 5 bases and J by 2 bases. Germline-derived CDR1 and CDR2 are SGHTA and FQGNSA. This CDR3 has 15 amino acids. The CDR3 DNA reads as TGTGCCAGCAGCCCTGGGACAGGGATGAACTATGGCTACACCTTC. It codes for CASSPGTGMNYGYTF.